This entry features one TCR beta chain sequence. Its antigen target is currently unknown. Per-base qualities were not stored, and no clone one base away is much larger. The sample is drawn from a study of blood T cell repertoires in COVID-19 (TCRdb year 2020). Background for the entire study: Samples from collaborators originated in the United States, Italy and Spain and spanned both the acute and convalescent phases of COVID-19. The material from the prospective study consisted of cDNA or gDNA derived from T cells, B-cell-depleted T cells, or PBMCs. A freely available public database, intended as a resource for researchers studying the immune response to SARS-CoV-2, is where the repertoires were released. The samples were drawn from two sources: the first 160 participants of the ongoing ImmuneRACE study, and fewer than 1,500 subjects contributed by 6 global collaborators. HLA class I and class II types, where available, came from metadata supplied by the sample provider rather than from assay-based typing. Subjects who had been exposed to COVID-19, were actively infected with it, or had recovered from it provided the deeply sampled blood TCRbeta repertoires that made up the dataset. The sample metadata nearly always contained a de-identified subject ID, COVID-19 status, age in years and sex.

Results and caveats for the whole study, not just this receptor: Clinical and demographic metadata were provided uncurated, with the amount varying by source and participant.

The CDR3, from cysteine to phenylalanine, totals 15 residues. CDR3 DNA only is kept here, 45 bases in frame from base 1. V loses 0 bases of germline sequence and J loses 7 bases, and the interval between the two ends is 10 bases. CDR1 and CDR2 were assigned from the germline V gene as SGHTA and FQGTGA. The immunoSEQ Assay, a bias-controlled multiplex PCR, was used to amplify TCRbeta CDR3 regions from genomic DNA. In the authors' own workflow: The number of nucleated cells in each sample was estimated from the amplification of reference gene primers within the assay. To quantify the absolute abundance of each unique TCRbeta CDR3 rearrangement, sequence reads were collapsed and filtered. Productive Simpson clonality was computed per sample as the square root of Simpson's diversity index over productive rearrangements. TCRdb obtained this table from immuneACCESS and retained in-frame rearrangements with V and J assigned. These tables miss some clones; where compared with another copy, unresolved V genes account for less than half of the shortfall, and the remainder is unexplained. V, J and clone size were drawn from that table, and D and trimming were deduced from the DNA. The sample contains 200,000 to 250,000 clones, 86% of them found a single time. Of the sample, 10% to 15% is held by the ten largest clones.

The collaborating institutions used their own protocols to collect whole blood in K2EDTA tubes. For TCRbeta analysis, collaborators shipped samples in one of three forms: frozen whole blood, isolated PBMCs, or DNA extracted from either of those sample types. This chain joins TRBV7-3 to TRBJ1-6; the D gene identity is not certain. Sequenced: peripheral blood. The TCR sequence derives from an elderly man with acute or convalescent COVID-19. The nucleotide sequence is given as TGTGCCAGCAGCTTAACAGTGGTTAGAAATTCACCCCTCCACTTT. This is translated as CASSLTVVRNSPLHF.